These T cell receptor beta chains were read from a single sample in a study of graft-versus-host responses after intestinal transplantation. Their target antigens are unknown. Data came from immunoSEQ multiplex PCR; TCRdb stores just in-frame clones and leaves some out. The sample consists of fewer than 95,000 clones, 92% of them appearing once. This material consisted of unstimulated CD8+ T cells sorted from spleen or lymph node cells, taken before transplant. These receptors originate from a human donor who was the organ donor for an intestinal transplant. Each CDR3 is given with its conserved first and last residue. The order of the fields is D gene, J gene, V gene, CDR3 protein. A D gene is named only where the DNA matches it firmly.

.	TRBJ2-7	TRBV6-6	CASSYSGRAHEQYF
.	.	TRBV7-2	CASSSRLYEQYF
TRBD1	TRBJ1-1	TRBV7-2	CASSFTGGTEAFF
.	TRBJ1-6	TRBV7-3	CASSLDSGASPLHF
.	TRBJ1-1	TRBV10-1	CASPAVDTEAFF
.	TRBJ1-4	TRBV6-5	CASSYSGGEGEKLFF
.	TRBJ1-6	TRBV5-1	CASSSEEVNSPLHF
.	TRBJ1-2	TRBV4-3	CASSQYGQYGYTF
.	TRBJ2-7	TRBV28	CASSSYPKEQYF
TRBD1	TRBJ2-1	TRBV30	CAWSVEGASMIEQFF
.	TRBJ2-2	TRBV19	CASIQQVNTGELFF
.	TRBJ1-4	TRBV2	CASTSDSATNEKLFF
.	TRBJ2-7	TRBV27	CAIAAVRGYEQYF